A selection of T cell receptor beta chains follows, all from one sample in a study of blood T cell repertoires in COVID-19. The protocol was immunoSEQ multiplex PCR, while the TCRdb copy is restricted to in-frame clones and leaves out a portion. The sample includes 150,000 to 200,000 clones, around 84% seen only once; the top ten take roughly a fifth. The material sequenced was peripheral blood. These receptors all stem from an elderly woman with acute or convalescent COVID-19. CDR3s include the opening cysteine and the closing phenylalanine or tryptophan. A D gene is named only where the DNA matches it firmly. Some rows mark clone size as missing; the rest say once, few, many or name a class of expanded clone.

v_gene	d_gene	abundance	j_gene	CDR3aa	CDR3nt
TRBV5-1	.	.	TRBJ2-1	CASSLFGSYNEQFF	TGCGCCAGCAGCTTGTTCGGCTCCTACAATGAGCAGTTCTTC
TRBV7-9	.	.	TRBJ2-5	CACGQGGETQYF	TGTGCCTGCGGGCAGGGGGGCGAGACCCAGTACTTC
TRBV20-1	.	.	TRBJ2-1	CSARRADEQFF	TGCAGTGCACGGAGGGCAGATGAGCAGTTCTTC
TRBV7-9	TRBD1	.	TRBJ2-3	CASSTIQGPGTDTQYF	TGTGCCAGCAGCACCATACAGGGGCCGGGCACAGATACGCAGTATTTT
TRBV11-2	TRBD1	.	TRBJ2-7	CASSLSDRGYEQYF	TGTGCCAGCAGCTTAAGTGACAGGGGCTACGAGCAGTACTTC
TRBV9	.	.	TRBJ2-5	CASSASTKETQYF	TGTGCCAGCAGCGCGAGTACTAAAGAGACCCAGTACTTC
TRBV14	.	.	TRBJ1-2	CASSHEGVANYGYTF	TGTGCCAGCAGCCACGAGGGGGTAGCGAACTATGGCTACACCTTC
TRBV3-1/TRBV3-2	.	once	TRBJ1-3	CASSPRGNTIYF	TGTGCCAGCAGCCCGAGGGGAAACACCATATATTTT
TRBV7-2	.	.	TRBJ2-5	CASSRAGGETQYF	TGTGCCAGCAGCCGGGCCGGCGGGGAGACCCAGTACTTC
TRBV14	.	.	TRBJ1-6	CASSQHAGAARSPLHF	TGTGCCAGCAGCCAACATGCTGGAGCTGCCCGGTCACCCCTCCACTTT
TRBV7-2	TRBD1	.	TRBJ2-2	CASSPDRVIGSDGELFF	TGTGCCAGCAGCCCAGACAGGGTAATCGGCTCGGACGGGGAGCTGTTTTTT
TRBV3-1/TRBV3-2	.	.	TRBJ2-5	CASSQDAGRIVRAQYF	TGTGCCAGCAGCCAAGACGCGGGGCGGATAGTGCGGGCCCAGTACTTC
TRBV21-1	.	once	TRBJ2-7	CASSKDSGAGRAGYEQYF	TGTGCCAGCAGCAAAGATTCTGGGGCGGGGCGGGCGGGGTACGAGCAGTACTTC
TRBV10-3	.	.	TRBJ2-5	CAISESHQQETQYF	TGTGCCATCAGTGAGTCTCACCAGCAAGAGACCCAGTACTTC
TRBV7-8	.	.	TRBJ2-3	CASSLARRATPDTQYF	TGTGCCAGCAGCTTAGCTAGGCGGGCGACCCCAGATACGCAGTATTTT
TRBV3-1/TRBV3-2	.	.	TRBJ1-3	CASSHSQGYSGNTIYF	TGTGCCAGCAGCCATTCACAGGGATATTCTGGAAACACCATATATTTT
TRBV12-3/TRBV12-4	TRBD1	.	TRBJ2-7	CASSDRGRYEQYF	TGTGCCAGCAGCGACAGGGGGCGGTACGAGCAGTACTTC
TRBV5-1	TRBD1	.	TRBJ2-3	CASSLGDRGADTQYF	TGCGCCAGCAGCTTGGGGGACAGGGGCGCAGATACGCAGTATTTT
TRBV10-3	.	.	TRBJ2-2	CATTSGTFGSGELFF	TGTGCCACCACTTCCGGGACTTTTGGAAGCGGGGAGCTGTTTTTT
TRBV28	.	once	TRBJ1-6	CASSLSGSPLHF	TGTGCCAGCAGTTTATCCGGTTCACCCCTCCACTTT
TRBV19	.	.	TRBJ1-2	CAIREGSNYGYTF	TGTGCCATCAGGGAGGGCTCTAACTATGGCTACACCTTC
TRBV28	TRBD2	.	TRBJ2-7	CASRTPGLSYEQYF	TGTGCCAGCAGAACTCCGGGACTATCCTACGAGCAGTACTTC
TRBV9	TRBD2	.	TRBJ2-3	CASSLSGGNTDTQYF	TGTGCCAGCAGCCTGAGCGGGGGGAACACAGATACGCAGTATTTT
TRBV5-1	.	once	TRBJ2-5	CASSLEEKMVTQETQYF	TGCGCCAGCAGCTTGGAAGAGAAGATGGTCACTCAAGAGACCCAGTACTTC